This entry is about one T cell receptor beta chain. This specimen comes from a study of blood T cell repertoires in COVID-19. Study-level information: The cDNA or gDNA used as material had been derived from T cells, B-cell-depleted T cells, or PBMCs.

The CDR3 contains 16 residues. The germline CDR1 and CDR2 sequences are LGHNA and YSLEER. After removal of 0 bases from V and 7 bases from J, the junction contained 7 bases not matched to a gene. Repertoires were generated with immunoSEQ multiplex PCR, while TCRdb's copy carries only in-frame clones and drops some. The top ten clones hold roughly 1.3% of a sample with 200,000 to 250,000 clones, about 83% of them seen once. Seattle's cohort entered during active infection and was followed longitudinally. The rearrangement uses TRBV4-3 and TRBJ2-7, with 12 bases identical to TRBD1. The specimen was peripheral blood. The clonotype was recovered from a woman in her 30s with COVID-19, enrolled during active disease. CDR3 coding DNA: TGCGCCAGCAGCCAAGACCCGGGACAGGGGGCTAAAGAGCAGTACTTC. Protein: CASSQDPGQGAKEQYF.